This T cell receptor (beta chain) stems from a study of CD8+ T cells in alopecia areata. Extracted RNA was reverse transcribed into cDNA, the sequencing template. Assay: immunoSEQ multiplex PCR; the TCRdb copy retains only in-frame clones and omits some. The sample yields some 210,000 clones, roughly three fifths seen once. Sample treatment: oral pan-JAK inhibitor, 5-10 mg twice daily. Isolation of CD4+ and CD8+ T cells from PBMCs was achieved by sorting. Trimming removed 7 bases at V and 2 bases at J, with 18 bases between. The CDR3 covers 15 residues. In germline, CDR1 is MDHEN, CDR2 SYDVKM. The starting material was CD4+ T cells sorted from blood, obtained at week 44, from a patient treated with tofacitinib. This clonotype originated in a human donor with alopecia areata. The V gene is TRBV28, the J gene TRBJ2-7, with D perhaps TRBD2 (6 bases). The CDR3 sequence is CASMSPAGGTYEQYF. CDR3 coding DNA: TGTGCCAGCATGTCCCCGGCCGGCGGGACCTACGAGCAGTACTTC.